These 20 T cell receptor beta chains came from one sample sequenced in a study of shared clonotypes between healthy human individuals. Sequenced by immunoSEQ multiplex PCR; TCRdb stores in-frame clones only, minus some. The sample holds approximately 500,000 clones, about 96% seen once. What was sequenced was naive CD4+ T cells sorted from blood. Subset noted: CD45RA+ positively selected. The receptors shown here come from a woman aged 30 to 39 in good health.

The V and J genes are TRBV6-1 and TRBJ2-5; 11 bases fit TRBD2. This CDR3 has 15 residues. V shed 4 bases and J 5 bases; nucleotides not matched to a gene: 6. Germline V CDR1 and CDR2: MNHNS, SASEGT. CDR3 sequence (DNA): TGTGCCAGCAGTGTAACTAGCGGGAGCCAGGAGACCCAGTACTTC. Its protein product is CASSVTSGSQETQYF.

This clone was counted once. The chain recombines TRBV6-1 with TRBJ1-3, with D maybe TRBD1 (6 bases). The V gene lost 9 bases and the J gene lost 0 bases, with 15 bases spanning the gap. This CDR3 contains 15 residues. Germline CDR1 reads MNHNS; CDR2 reads SASEGT. The CDR3, as DNA: TGTGCCAGTCGCGACAGGAGAAACTCTGGAAACACCATATATTTT. The encoded protein is CASRDRRNSGNTIYF.

The chain carries TRBV6-5 and TRBJ1-5, with TRBD1 matching over 9 bases. CDR1 MNHEY and CDR2 SVGAGI come from the germline V gene. V was pared by 5 bases and J by 7 bases, with 9 bases of the junction left unmatched. CDR3 size: 15 residues. The CDR3 bases are TGTGCCAGCAGTCGGGGGGGGACAGGGACCCAGCCCCAGCATTTT. Residues: CASSRGGTGTQPQHF.

The chain is built from TRBV5-6 and TRBJ2-3; D gene ambiguous. The germline gives CDR1 SGHDT, CDR2 YYEEEE. V was pared by 0 bases and J by 5 bases, with 1 base between. The CDR3 sequence is 11 residues long. In DNA form, the CDR3 reads TGTGCCAGCAGCTTGGGAGATACGCAGTATTTT. It yields the protein CASSLGDTQYF.

This chain links TRBV6-5 with TRBJ1-5; 7 positions match TRBD1. The germline V gene has CDR1 MNHEY and CDR2 SVGAGI. V trimming: 5 bases; J trimming: 7 bases; junction bases outside the gene matches: 5. This CDR3 has 13 residues. The CDR3 is CASSRGRGQPQHF. For the CDR3, the DNA is TGTGCCAGCAGTAGGGGGCGGGGGCAGCCCCAGCATTTT.

CDR3 in DNA: TGTGCCAGCAGTGCTCCAGCTGAAGCTTTCTTT. It codes for CASSAPAEAFF. V and J are TRBV28 and TRBJ1-1; D gene ambiguous. The V and J ends lost 5 bases and 6 bases respectively, with 7 bases between them. The CDR3 spans 11 residues. Germline assignment: CDR1 MDHEN and CDR2 SYDVKM.

The chain joins TRBV28 to TRBJ1-6; D call uncertain. V was clipped by 8 bases and J by 5 bases, with 7 bases between them. The germline V gene has CDR1 MDHEN and CDR2 SYDVKM. This CDR3 is built from 12 residues. CDR3 DNA sequence: TGTGCCAGCGGCAGCCATAATTCACCCCTCCACTTT. Translated: CASGSHNSPLHF.

The V and J genes are TRBV5-1 and TRBJ2-1; 11 bases line up with TRBD2. V trimming: 5 bases; J trimming: 8 bases; junction bases outside the gene matches: 12. The CDR3 is 16 amino acids. CDR1 is SGHRS, CDR2 YFSETQ, per germline. In DNA form, the CDR3 reads TGCGCCAGCAGGGGGACGGCGGGACTAGCGGAATATGAGCAGTTCTTC. This translates into CASRGTAGLAEYEQFF.

V and J are TRBV28 and TRBJ2-7; D may be TRBD1 or TRBD2 (6 bases each). V lost 7 bases, J lost 6 bases, and 10 bases lay in between. Per the germline V gene, CDR1 is MDHEN and CDR2 is SYDVKM. This CDR3 is built from 11 residues. CDR3 residues: CASNRGREQYF. The CDR3 DNA sequence: TGTGCCAGCAACCGGGGGCGCGAGCAGTACTTC. Complete variable domain (other parts from reference TRBV28 and TRBJ2-7): DVKVTQSSRYLVKRTGEKVFLECVQDMDHENMFWYRQDPGLGLRLIYFSYDVKMKEKGDIPEGYSVSREKKERFSLILESASTNQTSMYLCASNRGREQYFGPGTRLTVT.

The chain has TRBV19 and TRBJ2-2; D remains unclear. There are 12 residues in the CDR3. Germline values: CDR1 LNHDA, CDR2 SQIVND (reference sequence). Trimming cost V 0 bases and J 9 bases, with 5 bases left between them. The CDR3 spells CASSIEGWELFF. CDR3 bases: TGTGCCAGTAGTATAGAGGGGTGGGAGCTGTTTTTT.

The chain employs TRBV7-9 and TRBJ1-4; possibly TRBD1 for D (5 bases). The CDR3 extends over 15 amino acids. Trimming took 5 bases from V and 0 from J, leaving 10 bases between them. CDR1 is SEHNR and CDR2 is FQNEAQ in the germline V gene (reference sequence). For the CDR3, the DNA is TGTGCCAGCAGCACAGGCAGGTCAACTAATGAAAAACTGTTTTTT. Translating gives CASSTGRSTNEKLFF.

The chain employs TRBV7-2 and TRBJ1-3; no reliable D call. V was clipped by 4 bases and J by 0 bases, with 13 bases between them. The CDR3 loop spans 16 amino acids. CDR1 is SGHTA and CDR2 is FQGNSA in the germline V gene. CDR3: CASSYERVSSGNTIYF. CDR3 DNA: TGTGCCAGCAGCTACGAACGTGTGAGCTCTGGAAACACCATATATTTT.

The chain recombines TRBV2 with TRBJ1-2; D remains unclear. The CDR3 has 12 amino acids. Germline CDR1 and CDR2: SNHLY and FYNNEI. Trimming removed 2 bases at V and 7 bases at J, with 8 bases between. The CDR3 sequence is CASSEFGSGYTF. The CDR3 bases are TGTGCCAGCAGTGAATTTGGGTCTGGCTACACCTTC.

The chain couples TRBV5-6 to TRBJ2-5; 9 nucleotides match TRBD2. Germline CDR1 SGHDT, CDR2 YYEEEE. The J segment lost 4 bases and the V segment lost 2 bases, leaving 6 bases of the junction unmatched. CDR3 length: 15 residues. The CDR3 coding sequence is TGTGCCAGCAGCTTTCTAGCAGCGGGAGGAGAGACCCAGTACTTC. This sequence encodes CASSFLAAGGETQYF. Supplemented by reference TRBV5-6 and TRBJ2-5, the full variable domain reads DAGVTQSPTHLIKTRGQQVTLRCSPKSGHDTVSWYQQALGQGPQFIFQYYEEEERQRGNFPDRFSGHQFPNYSSELNVNALLLGDSALYLCASSFLAAGGETQYFGPGTRLLVL.

This sequence joins TRBV5-1 and TRBJ2-5, with 8 nucleotides matching TRBD2. The CDR3 is 14 amino acids. The junction had 2 bases not matched to a gene; V was cut back by 2 bases and J by 2 bases. CDR1 is SGHRS and CDR2 is YFSETQ in the germline V gene. The CDR3 sequence is CASSFSGVQETQYF. CDR3 bases: TGCGCCAGCAGCTTTAGCGGGGTACAAGAGACCCAGTACTTC.

V and J are TRBV5-1 and TRBJ2-3; 12 bases are a match to TRBD2. The CDR3 extends over 17 amino acids. CDR1 and CDR2 from the germline V gene are SGHRS and YFSETQ. Trimming at V came to 0 bases and at J to 4 bases, leaving 6 bases not matched to a gene. The DNA of the CDR3 is TGCGCCAGCAGCTTGGGACTAGCGGGAGCCTCCGCAGATACGCAGTATTTT. This translates into CASSLGLAGASADTQYF.

This chain joins TRBV11-2 and TRBJ2-5; D may be TRBD2 (6 bases). Germline CDR1 SGHAT, CDR2 FQNNGV. The CDR3 sequence is 17 residues long. Trimming removed 5 bases at V and 2 bases at J, with 21 bases between. The CDR3, as DNA: TGTGCCAGCAGCCCCCCCAAGTGGAGGGACCTACAAGAGACCCAGTACTTC. It is translated as CASSPPKWRDLQETQYF. The full variable domain, its missing parts supplied by reference TRBV11-2 and TRBJ2-5, is EAGVAQSPRYKIIEKRQSVAFWCNPISGHATLYWYQQILGQGPKLLIQFQNNGVVDDSQLPKDRFSAERLKGVDSTLKIQPAKLEDSAVYLCASSPPKWRDLQETQYFGPGTRLLVL.

CDR3 sequence (DNA): TGTGCCAGTAGTATAGGATCGGGACCGAATAATTCACCCCTCCACTTT. This sequence encodes CASSIGSGPNNSPLHF. This sequence joins TRBV19 and TRBJ1-6, with D perhaps matching TRBD1 (5 bases). The CDR3 is 16 residues long. Germline lookup yields CDR1 LNHDA and CDR2 SQIVND (reference sequence). The germline V and J ends were trimmed by 1 base and 5 bases, with 12 bases remaining between them.

The genes are TRBV7-3 and TRBJ2-7; 8 nucleotides agree with TRBD1. This CDR3 has 13 amino acids. Germline V gene data show CDR1 as SGHTA and CDR2 as FQGTGA. Losses at the gene ends were 6 bases for V and 6 bases for J; bases not matched to a gene: 7. The CDR3 DNA reads TGTGCCAGCAGTCTGACAGGGGCCGGCGAGCAGTACTTC. It is translated as CASSLTGAGEQYF.

This sequence joins TRBV7-9 and TRBJ2-5; 10 positions agree with TRBD1. Germline loops: CDR1 SEHNR, CDR2 FQNEAQ (reference sequence). J gave up 5 bases and V 5 bases, and 5 bases lay outside the gene matches. This CDR3 region has 14 residues. For the CDR3, the DNA is TGTGCCAGCAGCCGTGACAGGGGGCGGGAGACCCAGTACTTC. This translates into CASSRDRGRETQYF.